This passage covers 8 T cell receptor beta chains from one sample sequenced in a study of blood T cell repertoires in COVID-19. Sequencing was performed with immunoSEQ multiplex PCR; in TCRdb, only in-frame clones are kept and a portion is missing. The sample holds 400,000 to 450,000 clones; less than 95% are singletons and the top ten take under 0.7%. The sample consisted of PBMCs or T cells enriched from blood (not recorded which). These receptors originate from a man between 18 and 35 years old who had recovered from COVID-19.

Only one count was recorded for this clone. This chain uses TRBV2 with TRBJ1-1, with 7 bases fitting TRBD1. Per the germline V gene, CDR1 is SNHLY and CDR2 is FYNNEI. The CDR3 is 13 amino acids. After removal of 5 bases from V and 5 bases from J, the junction contained 5 bases not matched to a gene. The DNA of the CDR3 is TGTGCCAGCAGTAGGGGGCAGGGTACTGAAGCTTTCTTT. It yields the protein CASSRGQGTEAFF.

The V call is TRBV5-4, the J call TRBJ2-7; no clear D gene. V was pared by 2 bases and J by 8 bases, with 11 bases between. The CDR3 covers 12 residues. Germline CDR1 SGHNT, CDR2 YYREEE (reference sequence). Here the CDR3 reads CASSFDAVKQYF. The CDR3 region has the DNA TGTGCCAGCAGCTTTGACGCGGTCAAGCAGTACTTC.

This clone is a singleton in its sample. V is TRBV10-3 and J is TRBJ1-1, with 8 bases identical to TRBD1. The CDR3 contains 11 residues. V lost 5 bases, J lost 10 bases, and 3 bases stayed unmatched. CDR1 and CDR2 from the germline V gene are ENHRY and SYGVKD. CDR3 nucleotide sequence: TGTGCCATCAGTTCCGGGACAGGAGCTTTCTTT. It encodes CAISSGTGAFF.

This rearrangement joins TRBV9 to TRBJ1-2, with D perhaps matching TRBD1 (5 bases). Trimming stripped 0 bases from V and 2 bases from J, with 8 bases between. This CDR3 comprises 14 residues. Germline V CDR1 and CDR2: SGDLS, YYNGEE. CDR3 sequence reads: CASSVAAGNYGYTF. Here the CDR3 DNA reads TGTGCCAGCAGCGTAGCGGCAGGGAACTATGGCTACACCTTC.

The chain joins TRBV2 to TRBJ2-1; 13 nucleotides line up with TRBD2. Trimming at V came to 6 bases and at J to 2 bases, leaving 4 bases not matched to a gene. Per the germline V gene, CDR1 is SNHLY and CDR2 is FYNNEI. CDR3 length: 16 amino acids. Here the CDR3 DNA reads TGTGCCAGCAGAGGGGGACTAGCGGGGACCTACAATGAGCAGTTCTTC. This gives the protein CASRGGLAGTYNEQFF.

The J gene is TRBJ2-6, the V gene TRBV27; tentatively, D is TRBD1 (5 bases). The CDR3 length is 20 residues. The V gene lost 4 bases and the J gene lost 1 base, with 23 bases spanning the gap. CDR1 and CDR2 from the germline V gene are MNHEY and SMNVEV (reference sequence). The CDR3 sequence is CASSSVTGEVLGSGANVLTF. The CDR3, as DNA: TGTGCCAGCAGTTCCGTCACAGGAGAAGTCCTTGGTTCTGGGGCCAACGTCCTGACTTTC.

The gene calls are TRBV19 and TRBJ1-2, with TRBD1 matching 8 bases. V lost 5 bases, J lost 3 bases, and 8 bases stayed unmatched. CDR3 size: 15 residues. Germline CDR1 LNHDA, CDR2 SQIVND (reference sequence). CDR3 DNA sequence: TGTGCCAGTAGTGAGCAGGGGGCGGCCCACTATGGCTACACCTTC. It yields the protein CASSEQGAAHYGYTF.

The gene calls are TRBV13 and TRBJ1-4; the D gene is possibly TRBD1 (6 bases). The CDR3 extends over 14 amino acids. Looked up from germline, CDR1 is PRHDT and CDR2 is FYEKMQ (reference sequence). The V end lost 5 bases, the J end lost 9 bases, and 16 bases lay between the germline ends. As DNA, the CDR3 is TGTGCCAGCAGCCTCCGAGGGGGAGCCCAAAAACTGTTTTTT. Amino acids: CASSLRGGAQKLFF.